The clone carrying this T cell receptor (beta chain) was seen many times. Its antigen is unidentified. This sample was included in a study of spatial heterogeneity in lung cancer. The CDR3 length is 15 residues. Deletions cut 3 bases from V and 6 bases from J, with 16 bases between. Germline V gene lookup returns CDR1 ENHRY and CDR2 SYGVKD. Unique molecular identifiers, one per molecule, were present on every TCR cDNA molecule. TCRdb called the 5' RACE reads again in MiXCR, with one record for every CDR3 protein. The repertoire holds more than 20,000 distinct CDR3 sequences, with 2.5% to 3% as singletons. Time point: sample taken at primary tumor resection. More than 70 TRACERx patients with early, untreated non-small cell lung cancer donated samples. Notes on the study in general: Mutation tallies in tumors tracked expanded intratumoral alpha and beta TCR counts.

The chain couples TRBV10-3 to TRBJ2-3; D gene unclear. This clonotype originated in a male donor with early-stage non-small cell lung cancer. This specimen consisted of lung tumor tissue, obtained at surgery. This CDR3 is CAISEGNRQVDTQYF. The CDR3 DNA reads as TGTGCCATCAGTGAAGGAAACCGCCAGGTGGATACGCAGTATTTT.